What follows is one T cell receptor (beta chain) and its context. The data belong to a study of blood T cell repertoires in COVID-19. Background on the study: From T cells, B-cell-depleted T cells, or PBMCs came the material, which was cDNA or gDNA.

CDR3 length: 15 residues. The germline V gene encodes CDR1 SGDLS and CDR2 YYNGEE. V gave up 4 bases and J gave up 4 bases; unmatched junction bases: 9. Here immunoSEQ multiplex PCR was the method, and the copy in TCRdb shows in-frame clones only, minus some. Here the sample spans about 33,000 clones, 84% being singletons. This rearrangement joins TRBV9 to TRBJ1-2; TRBD1 aligns across 8 bases. Specimen: peripheral blood. This clonotype was obtained from a human donor in a cohort sampled during active COVID-19. The DNA of the CDR3 is TGTGCCAGCAGCAGATCGACAGGGGAAGCCTATGGCTACACCTTC. It is translated as CASSRSTGEAYGYTF.